The 3 T cell receptor beta chains reported below all come from one sample, sequenced in a study of control samples from healthy donors and cancer patients. Data came from immunoSEQ multiplex PCR; TCRdb stores just in-frame clones and leaves some out. The sample has about 51,000 clones; 88% are singletons. Material: PBMCs. The receptors were sampled from a man aged 45-65 years with head and neck cancer.

For the CDR3, the DNA is TGTGCCAGCAGCTATAAAAAAAATGGGGAGCAGTACTTC. As protein: CASSYKKNGEQYF. The rearrangement uses TRBV7-8 and TRBJ2-7; D is unresolved. This CDR3 is 13 amino acids long. The V and J ends lost 4 bases and 7 bases respectively, with 14 bases between them. Germline CDR1 and CDR2: SGHVS and FQNEAQ.

V and J are TRBV9 and TRBJ1-1; D unresolved. CDR3 length: 15 residues. V was clipped by 4 bases and J by 4 bases, with 17 bases between them. Germline V gene lookup returns CDR1 SGDLS and CDR2 YYNGEE. In DNA form, the CDR3 reads TGTGCCAGCAGCCCTTCGACAACGGCGGGCACTGAAGCTTTCTTT. The encoded protein is CASSPSTTAGTEAFF.

The V and J genes are TRBV4-3 and TRBJ2-7; TRBD1 might be the D (5 bases). CDR1 and CDR2 (germline): LGHNA, YSLEER. The CDR3 runs to 14 residues. V was clipped by 1 base and J by 3 bases, with 10 bases between them. This chain's CDR3 is CASSQVVQGYEQYF. CDR3 DNA: TGCGCCAGCAGCCAAGTCGTCCAGGGCTACGAGCAGTACTTC.